The clone carrying this TCR beta chain was seen ten or more times. Its cognate antigen is unknown. This specimen belongs to a study of T cells in Graves' hyperthyroidism and ophthalmopathy. Across the whole study: Prior to any treatment, at the point of initial diagnosis, peripheral blood was collected.

Broader study findings: Most thyroid-expanded clonotypes above 0.001 were also found in blood.

Patients between 18 and 65 years old had hyperthyroidism, newly diagnosed and lasting under 2 months. This sample holds PBMCs from 8 to 10 ml fresh peripheral blood. V dropped 3 bases and J dropped 7 bases, with 13 bases sitting between them. The CDR3 sequence is 13 residues long. Template material for amplifying TCR beta CDR3 regions consisted of RNA transcripts. A first-round RT-PCR of the TCR CDR3 used the HTBI primer set. A single record per CDR3 protein comes from TCRdb applying MiXCR to the multiplex PCR reads. The sample records more than 500,000 distinct CDR3 sequences, roughly 16% being singletons.

The sequence was obtained from a woman under 40 with Graves' hyperthyroidism. The chain has TRBV12-3 or TRBV12-4 and TRBJ2-7, with D perhaps TRBD1 (8 bases). Sequences were obtained from blood. Here the CDR3 DNA reads TGTGCCAGCAGTTTTAACAGGGGGGGGGAGCAGTACTTC. Protein: CASSFNRGGEQYF.